This passage covers 32 T cell receptor beta chains from one sample sequenced in a study of response to subunit inactivated influenza vaccine. TCRdb re-analysed the RT-PCR reads in MiXCR, keeping a single row per CDR3 protein. The profile shows approximately 520,000 distinct CDR3 sequences, 15% to 20% of them singletons. Specimen: CD4+ T cells sorted from PBMCs, collected approximately 25 months after vaccination. The receptors here all came from a man between 50 and 69 years old who received an inactivated influenza vaccine.

This clonotype has a count of ten or more. The chain combines TRBV12-3 or TRBV12-4 with TRBJ1-5; TRBD1 might be the D (6 bases). V lost 6 bases and J lost 5, with 17 bases in between. The CDR3 totals 15 residues. The CDR3 DNA follows: TGTGCCAGCAGCCGAGCGGGACAAACCTATCAGCCCCAGCATTTT. Translation: CASSRAGQTYQPQHF.

This clonotype was counted at least ten times. The chain links TRBV4-3 to TRBJ2-1; the D gene is possibly TRBD1 (5 bases). Trimming took 0 bases from V and 12 from J, leaving 15 bases between them. Germline V gene lookup returns CDR1 LGHNA and CDR2 YSLEER. There are 14 residues in the CDR3. CDR3 region: CASSQDGQGGRQFF. In nucleotides, the CDR3 is TGCGCCAGCAGCCAAGACGGGCAGGGTGGAAGGCAGTTCTTC.

The J gene is TRBJ1-4, the V gene TRBV12-3 or TRBV12-4; TRBD1 matches 10 bases. This CDR3 is 14 amino acids long. V shed 3 bases and J 8 bases; nucleotides not matched to a gene: 3. This CDR3 is CASSFRDRGEKLFF. The DNA of the CDR3 is TGTGCCAGCAGTTTCCGGGACAGGGGAGAAAAACTGTTTTTT.

CDR3 region: CASSPSSNEKLFF. CDR3 bases: TGTGCCAGCAGCCCCTCGAGTAATGAAAAACTGTTTTTT. The rearrangement uses TRBV12-3 or TRBV12-4 and TRBJ1-4; no clear D gene. The V gene lost 6 bases and the J gene lost 4 bases, with 9 bases spanning the gap. The CDR3 is 13 residues long.

The V gene is TRBV5-1, the J gene TRBJ1-2; D unclear. Trimming removed 3 bases at V and 5 bases at J, with 17 bases between. This CDR3 comprises 15 residues. Germline V gives CDR1 SGHRS, CDR2 YFSETQ. As DNA, the CDR3 is TGCGCCAGCAGCTCGGTAGAGGGTTCGCGGTATGGCTACACCTTC. Encoded protein: CASSSVEGSRYGYTF.

The CDR3 nucleotides are TGTGCCAGCAGCCAAGATTTGAGACAGAATTCACCCCTCCACTTT. Protein sequence: CASSQDLRQNSPLHF. The V and J genes are TRBV4-2 and TRBJ1-6, with D possibly matching TRBD1 (5 bases). Germline-derived CDR1 and CDR2 are LGHNA and YNFKEQ. This CDR3 is 15 amino acids long. Trimming took off 0 bases at V and 7 bases at J, with 10 bases between the two ends.

This clonotype appeared a few times. This chain links TRBV6-1 with TRBJ1-2; D may be TRBD1 (6 bases). The CDR3 is 14 residues long. V was cut by 5 bases and J by 8 bases, with 18 bases left in between. CDR1 is MNHNS and CDR2 is SASEGT in the germline V gene. CDR3 in amino acids: CASSKVKQGWGYTF. CDR3 nucleotides: TGTGCCAGCAGTAAGGTGAAACAGGGCTGGGGCTACACCTTC.

V and J are TRBV5-1 and TRBJ2-1; TRBD2 is a possible D gene (5 bases). Germline V gives CDR1 SGHRS, CDR2 YFSETQ. The V end lost 0 bases, the J end lost 10 bases, and 11 bases lay between the germline ends. The CDR3 length is 13 residues. Written as DNA, the CDR3 is TGCGCCAGCAGCTTGGAAAGAGGGCGGGAGCAGTTCTTC. This encodes CASSLERGREQFF.

This chain uses TRBV9 with TRBJ1-3, with no clear D. Germline assignment: CDR1 SGDLS and CDR2 YYNGEE. Trimming removed 0 bases at V and 5 bases at J, with 9 bases between. The CDR3 contains 14 residues. CDR3 DNA: TGTGCCAGCAGCGTAGAATACCAGAGAAACACCATATATTTT. Its translation: CASSVEYQRNTIYF.

This clonotype was found a few times. The chain carries TRBV20-1 and TRBJ2-3; 13 positions agree with TRBD2. The J segment lost 7 bases and the V segment lost 5 bases, leaving 9 bases of the junction unmatched. CDR1 and CDR2 from the germline V gene are DFQATT and SNEGSKA (reference sequence). This CDR3 is built from 15 residues. The CDR3 protein is CSAQKWTSGSYTQYF. CDR3 nucleotide sequence: TGCAGTGCTCAAAAATGGACTAGCGGGAGCTATACGCAGTATTTT.

The sample holds a few counts of this clonotype. DNA of the CDR3: TGCGCCAGCAGCTCCCGGACAGGGGAAAGAGAGACCCAGTACTTC. Residues: CASSSRTGERETQYF. This sequence joins TRBV5-1 and TRBJ2-5, with 9 bases lining up with TRBD1. V lost 3 bases, J lost 4 bases, and 7 bases stayed unmatched. Germline CDR1 reads SGHRS; CDR2 reads YFSETQ. CDR3 length: 15 amino acids.

The rearrangement uses TRBV3-1 and TRBJ2-3, with D tentatively TRBD1 (5 bases). V shed 3 bases and J shed 0 bases, with 10 bases lying between them. Per the germline V gene, CDR1 is LGHDT and CDR2 is YNNKEL (reference sequence). CDR3 length: 15 amino acids. The chain's CDR3 is CASSHQGFSTDTQYF. The CDR3 region has the DNA TGTGCCAGCAGCCACCAGGGATTCAGCACAGATACGCAGTATTTT.

Concerning this clonotype itself: Mismatch with germline at one junction end may stem from a read error. V gene TRBV7-2 combines with J gene TRBJ2-1; weak D call: TRBD2 (5 bases). The length of the CDR3 is 16 residues. Looked up from germline, CDR1 is SGHTA and CDR2 is FQGNSA. CDR3 bases: TGTGCCAGCAGCCTAGCTAGCAAGATCTCCTACAATGAGCAGTTCTTC. It specifies CASSLASKISYNEQFF. Looking up the rest from reference TRBV7-2 and TRBJ2-1 gives the full variable domain: GAGVSQSPSNKVTEKGKDVELRCDPISGHTALYWYRQSLGQGLEFLIYFQGNSAPDKSGLPSDRFSAERTGGSVSTLTIQRTQQEDSAVYLCASSLASKISYNEQFFGPGTRLTVL.

This chain links TRBV10-3 with TRBJ2-5; D unclear. This CDR3 is built from 11 residues. Trimming shortened V by 11 bases and J by 2 bases, and 9 bases separated the two germline ends. Germline values: CDR1 ENHRY, CDR2 SYGVKD. The DNA of the CDR3 is TGTGCCTCCGTGGCGCAAGAGACCCAGTACTTC. Its translation is CASVAQETQYF.

The chain is built from TRBV20-1 and TRBJ2-1; 9 positions agree with TRBD2. V was pared by 6 bases and J by 8 bases, with 11 bases of the junction left unmatched. Germline V lookup: CDR1 DFQATT, CDR2 SNEGSKA (reference sequence). This CDR3 region has 14 residues. The DNA of the CDR3 is TGCAGTGCGATTAGCGGGAGAAGGTCCGATGAGCAGTTCTTC. As protein: CSAISGRRSDEQFF.

This clonotype turned up a few times. The chain carries TRBV27 and TRBJ2-3; a possible D gene is TRBD2 (6 bases). This CDR3 is 15 amino acids long. Trimming removed 5 bases at V and 8 bases at J, with 20 bases between. Looked up from germline, CDR1 is MNHEY and CDR2 is SMNVEV (reference sequence). The CDR3 region is CASSTGTSTPGTQYF. In nucleotides, the CDR3 is TGTGCCAGCAGTACCGGGACTTCAACACCTGGTACGCAGTATTTT.

Ten or more counts support this clonotype. This chain uses TRBV3-1 with TRBJ2-1; 10 nucleotides align to TRBD1. CDR3 length: 13 residues. The junction had 3 bases not matched to a gene; V was cut back by 7 bases and J by 6 bases. Germline CDR1 reads LGHDT; CDR2 reads YNNKEL (reference sequence). CDR3 in DNA: TGTGCCAGCACCAGGACAGGGGGCAATGAGCAGTTCTTC. This sequence encodes CASTRTGGNEQFF.

The chain joins TRBV20-1 to TRBJ1-1, with D tentatively TRBD1 (5 bases). V lost 6 bases to trimming and J lost 4 bases, with 15 bases between them. Germline V lookup: CDR1 DFQATT, CDR2 SNEGSKA (reference sequence). This CDR3 is built from 13 residues. CDR3 sequence (DNA): TGCAGTGCCGTCCGGCAGGGATCCACTGAAGCTTTCTTT. As protein: CSAVRQGSTEAFF.

The CDR3 DNA sequence: TGTGCCAGCAGCCAAACAGGGCATCAAGAGACCCAGTACTTC. Encoded protein: CASSQTGHQETQYF. V gene TRBV12-3 or TRBV12-4 combines with J gene TRBJ2-5, with D possibly TRBD1 on 6 matching bases. V was pared by 6 bases and J by 2 bases, with 13 bases between. The CDR3 is 14 amino acids.

This clonotype occurred a few times. The chain is built from TRBV14 and TRBJ2-6; D not resolved. Deletions cut 0 bases from V and 3 bases from J, with 3 bases between. Germline-derived CDR1 and CDR2 are SGHDN and FVKESK. CDR3 length: 14 amino acids. The CDR3 loop reads CASSQDGGANVLTF. The CDR3 nucleotides are TGTGCCAGCAGCCAAGATGGTGGGGCCAACGTCCTGACTTTC. The complete variable domain, with remaining parts taken from reference TRBV14 and TRBJ2-6, reads EAGVTQFPSHSVIEKGQTVTLRCDPISGHDNLYWYRRVMGKEIKFLLHFVKESKQDESGMPNNRFLAERTGGTYSTLKVQPAELEDSGVYFCASSQDGGANVLTFGAGSRLTVL.

This clonotype was detected a few times. The chain has TRBV12-3 or TRBV12-4 and TRBJ2-1; a possible D gene is TRBD2 (5 bases). The CDR3 loop spans 13 amino acids. V gave up 3 bases and J gave up 4 bases, with 7 bases separating them. CDR3 amino acids: CASSFRRYNEQFF. The CDR3 DNA sequence: TGTGCCAGCAGTTTCAGGAGGTACAATGAGCAGTTCTTC.

V gene TRBV28 combines with J gene TRBJ2-1; 8 positions agree with TRBD1. CDR3 length equals 14 residues. V trimming: 7 bases; J trimming: 3 bases; junction bases outside the gene matches: 5. Germline values: CDR1 MDHEN, CDR2 SYDVKM. The CDR3 spells CASNPGQVYNEQFF. The CDR3 nucleotides are TGTGCCAGCAACCCGGGACAGGTCTACAATGAGCAGTTCTTC.

This chain uses TRBV11-2 with TRBJ2-1; D is unclear. Trimming left V 3 bases short and J 5 bases short, with 14 bases between. CDR1 SGHAT and CDR2 FQNNGV come from the germline V gene. CDR3 length: 15 amino acids. The CDR3 loop reads CASSLGSFLDNEQFF. The CDR3 region has the DNA TGTGCCAGCAGCTTGGGGTCCTTTCTCGACAATGAGCAGTTCTTC.

This clonotype was picked up a small number of times. The chain joins TRBV4-2 to TRBJ1-1; the match to TRBD1 covers 8 bases. The CDR3 contains 17 residues. Germline V lookup: CDR1 LGHNA, CDR2 YNFKEQ. V shed 0 bases and J 5 bases; nucleotides not matched to a gene: 11. This chain's CDR3 is CASSQDLGQGLRTEAFF. The CDR3 DNA reads as TGTGCCAGCAGCCAAGATTTAGGACAGGGCCTACGGACTGAAGCTTTCTTT.

The rearrangement joins TRBV5-1 to TRBJ2-7; no firm D call. V was clipped by 3 bases and J by 1 base, with 8 bases between them. Germline lookup yields CDR1 SGHRS and CDR2 YFSETQ. CDR3 length: 13 residues. The CDR3 spells CASSYVSSYEQYF. The CDR3 coding sequence is TGCGCCAGCAGCTACGTCTCGTCCTACGAGCAGTACTTC.

The chain employs TRBV5-1 and TRBJ1-2, with D perhaps matching TRBD1 (6 bases). Trimming removed 0 bases at V and 7 bases at J, with 16 bases between. The CDR3 runs 15 residues. From germline, CDR1 is SGHRS and CDR2 YFSETQ. The chain's CDR3 is CASSLVPGGAGGYTF. CDR3 in DNA: TGCGCCAGCAGCTTGGTTCCCGGGGGCGCGGGTGGCTACACCTTC.

The CDR3 sequence is CAVGDSPTMNTEAFF. The CDR3 nucleotides read TGTGCCGTAGGGGACAGCCCCACAATGAACACTGAAGCTTTCTTT. This rearrangement joins TRBV10-3 to TRBJ1-1, with TRBD1 matching over 7 bases. The V segment lost 11 bases and the J segment 0 bases; nucleotides outside the gene matches: 12. Per germline, CDR1 ENHRY and CDR2 SYGVKD. CDR3 length: 15 residues.

This clonotype appeared a few times. V usage is TRBV20-1 and J usage is TRBJ2-5, with 11 bases lining up with TRBD2. Trimming cost V 1 base and J 3 bases; bases outside gene matches: 4. Germline V CDR1 and CDR2: DFQATT, SNEGSKA (reference sequence). This CDR3 contains 15 residues. The CDR3 loop reads CSARGTSGSEETQYF. As DNA, the CDR3 is TGCAGTGCTAGAGGGACTAGCGGGTCTGAAGAGACCCAGTACTTC.

This clonotype was recorded at least ten times. This rearrangement joins TRBV3-1 to TRBJ2-2; D is unresolved. The CDR3 has 13 residues. Per germline, CDR1 LGHDT and CDR2 YNNKEL (reference sequence). V was shortened by 1 base and J by 3 bases, with 3 bases between the two germline ends. CDR3 amino acids: CASSQVHTGELFF. In DNA form, the CDR3 reads TGTGCCAGCAGCCAAGTTCACACCGGGGAGCTGTTTTTT.

The chain uses TRBV30 and TRBJ2-2, with D perhaps TRBD1 (6 bases). Trimming shortened V by 6 bases and J by 9 bases, and 20 bases separated the two germline ends. This CDR3 has 14 amino acids. Germline CDR1 reads GTSNPN; CDR2 reads SVGIG (reference sequence). The CDR3 is CACKQGRVTWELFF. Here the CDR3 DNA reads TGTGCCTGCAAACAGGGCAGGGTAACCTGGGAGCTGTTTTTT.

About this clonotype itself: This may be a read error, as it is one base from a much larger clone. The gene calls are TRBV4-2 and TRBJ2-3; D is uncertain. Germline V gives CDR1 LGHNA, CDR2 YNFKEQ. This CDR3 spans 14 amino acids. As DNA, the CDR3 is TGTGCCGGCAGCCAAGACCACTCCACAGATACGCAGTATTTT. Its translation: CAGSQDHSTDTQYF.

This clonotype was seen many times. The chain carries TRBV29-1 and TRBJ2-1; D call uncertain. Germline V gene sequence: CDR1 SQVTM, CDR2 ANQGSEA. The V gene lost 3 bases and the J gene lost 0 bases, with 9 bases spanning the gap. This CDR3 has 14 residues. The CDR3 DNA sequence: TGCAGCGTTGACGGACCGAGCTCCTACAATGAGCAGTTCTTC. This translates into CSVDGPSSYNEQFF.